This T cell receptor (beta chain) stems from a study of shared clonotypes between healthy human individuals. This CDR3 is built from 16 residues. V gave up 8 bases and J gave up 4 bases, with 23 bases separating them. CDR1 and CDR2 (germline): WNHNN, SYGVQD (reference sequence). Template for every sorted-subset replicate PCR totaled 150 to 250 ng DNA, 30,000 to 35,000 T cell genomes. As originally analysed: Without quality scores, immunoSEQ junctional reads could not be filtered like full-length reads. Profiled with immunoSEQ multiplex PCR; TCRdb holds only in-frame clones, not every one. From that table come the V and J calls and clone size; the DNA was used to work out D and trimming. The table includes about 980,000 clones, over 60% detected once.

This TCR was sampled from a young man in good health. The material sequenced was memory CD4+ T cells sorted from blood. Subset noted: CD45RA-negative fraction. V gene TRBV10-1 combines with J gene TRBJ1-1; tentative D call: TRBD1 (5 bases). The CDR3 protein is CASSPVSSLGGTEAFF. DNA for the CDR3: TGCGCCAGCTCCCCTGTTTCCAGCCTCGGGGGCACTGAAGCTTTCTTT.